A selection of T cell receptor beta chains follows, all from one sample in a study of OX40 agonist ivuxolimab in advanced cancers. Data came from immunoSEQ multiplex PCR; TCRdb stores just in-frame clones and leaves some out. This table holds around 62,000 clones, roughly 81% found once. The sequences come from CD4+ or CD8+ T cells sorted from blood, collected in a trial of the OX40 agonist ivuxolimab. Receptor source: an adult with an advanced solid tumor such as melanoma, head and neck, liver or kidney cancer. The CDR3 runs from the conserved cysteine through the conserved F or W. D genes are given only for firm matches. Clone size is given for some rows only: seen once, a few or many times, or a class if the clone is expanded.

d_call	v_call	j_call	clone_size	cdr3_nt	cdr3_aa
NA	TRBV5-1	TRBJ1-1	NA	TGCGCCAGCAGCTTGCCGGGACCCGAGTCCACTGAAGCTTTCTTT	CASSLPGPESTEAFF
NA	TRBV15	TRBJ2-3	NA	TGTGCCACCAGCAGAGACCAGGGCACGCAGTATTTT	CATSRDQGTQYF
NA	TRBV7-7	TRBJ2-7	NA	TGTGCTAGCAGCTTAGAGGACGGGTACGAGCAGTACTTC	CASSLEDGYEQYF
NA	TRBV6-1	TRBJ1-1	NA	TGTGCCAGCAAGAGTAAGGGTTGGGAGAGCACTGAAGCTTTCTTT	CASKSKGWESTEAFF
NA	TRBV19	TRBJ2-1	NA	TGTGCCAGTAGTATCGAAGTGAGCTCCTACAATGAGCAGTTCTTC	CASSIEVSSYNEQFF
NA	TRBV12-1	TRBJ2-7	NA	TGTGCCAGCATCGTGGGGCAGAGGAGCTCCTACGAGCAGTACTTC	CASIVGQRSSYEQYF
TRBD1	TRBV7-2	TRBJ2-3	few	TGTGCCAGCAGCTTAAGGGGGCCGGGCACAGATACGCAGTATTTT	CASSLRGPGTDTQYF
NA	TRBV4-2	TRBJ1-1	NA	TGTGCCAGCAGCCAAGATTTTTGGACTGAAGCTTTCTTT	CASSQDFWTEAFF
NA	TRBV18	TRBJ2-1	NA	TGTGCCAGCTCGCCGAGCAATGAGCAGTTCTTC	CASSPSNEQFF
NA	TRBV7-9	TRBJ1-5	NA	TGTGCCAGCAGCTTACTTGGTGGGGAGCAGCCCCAGCATTTT	CASSLLGGEQPQHF
TRBD1	TRBV6-1	TRBJ2-7	few	TGTGCCAGCAGTGGGCGACAGGGTGGGTCCTACGAGCAGTACTTC	CASSGRQGGSYEQYF
NA	TRBV28	TRBJ1-5	NA	TGTGCCAGTGGCGGAGGTGTGGGGCAGCCCCAGCATTTT	CASGGGVGQPQHF
NA	TRBV7-8	TRBJ2-2	few	TGTGCCAGCAGCCCCACTCCAACCGGGGAGCTGTTTTTT	CASSPTPTGELFF
NA	TRBV19	TRBJ2-7	NA	TGTGCCAGTAGTATTCTTCCAGGGATCTACGAGCAGTACTTC	CASSILPGIYEQYF
TRBD1	TRBV7-7	TRBJ2-2	NA	TGTGCTAGCAGCTATGGGACAGGCCCCGGGGAGCTGTTTTTT	CASSYGTGPGELFF
NA	TRBV16	TRBJ1-1	NA	TGTGCCAGCAGCAAACAGGGCATCAACACTGAAGCTTTCTTT	CASSKQGINTEAFF
TRBD2	TRBV6-1	TRBJ2-1	NA	TGTGCCAGCAGTGGACGGGGGGGTGAGCAGTTCTTC	CASSGRGGEQFF
NA	TRBV21-1	TRBJ2-5	once	TGTGCCAGCAGGACGGCGATGGAGACCCAGTACTTC	CASRTAMETQYF
NA	TRBV4-1	TRBJ1-1	NA	TGCGCCAGCAGCCAAGGGGGGGGGCGCGGGTACACTGAAGCTTTCTTT	CASSQGGGRGYTEAFF
NA	TRBV19	TRBJ1-2	NA	TGTGCCAGTAATCTTAACATGAGGATGGGAAGACTCCGCTACACCTTC	CASNLNMRMGRLRYTF
TRBD2	TRBV28	TRBJ2-3	NA	TGTGCCATTAGCGGGAGCACAGATACGCAGTATTTT	CAISGSTDTQYF
TRBD1	TRBV6-1	TRBJ1-1	NA	TGTGCCAGCAGAACAGGGGTGAACACTGAAGCTTTCTTT	CASRTGVNTEAFF
NA	TRBV18	TRBJ1-2	NA	TGTGCCAGCTCGTACCAGGAGACTAACTATGGCTACACCTTC	CASSYQETNYGYTF
NA	TRBV29-1	TRBJ2-3	NA	TGCAGCGTTGAAGCCACTCGGGATACGCAGTATTTT	CSVEATRDTQYF
TRBD1	TRBV6-5	TRBJ1-2	once	TGTGCCAGCAGTTACTCTGGGACAGGTGAATATGGCTACACCTTC	CASSYSGTGEYGYTF
NA	TRBV12-5	TRBJ2-7	NA	TGTGCTAGTGGTAATCACTACGAGCAGTACTTC	CASGNHYEQYF
NA	TRBV5-1	TRBJ2-5	NA	TGCGCCAGCAGCTTGGTATCAGCCCCAGGGGAGACCCAGTACTTC	CASSLVSAPGETQYF
NA	TRBV7-8	TRBJ2-7	NA	TGTGCCAGCAGCTCGCTCCACGAGCAGTACTTC	CASSSLHEQYF
NA	TRBV5-4	TRBJ1-1	NA	TGTGCCAGCAGCTTGGCCGGGCACACCAACACTGAAGCTTTCTTT	CASSLAGHTNTEAFF
TRBD1	TRBV4-1	TRBJ1-5	NA	TGCGCCAGCAGCCAAGTCGGGACAGGGGTCGGTCAGCCCCAGCATTTT	CASSQVGTGVGQPQHF
TRBD2	TRBV29-1	TRBJ2-3	NA	TGCAGCGTCCCCGGGACTAGCGGGAGTTACGCAGATACGCAGTATTTT	CSVPGTSGSYADTQYF
TRBD1	TRBV11-2	TRBJ1-6	few	TGTGCCAGCAGCTTAGAGTTTGACAGGGGGCGACCCCTCCACTTT	CASSLEFDRGRPLHF
NA	TRBV11-2	TRBJ1-1	few	TGTGCCAGCAGTTACACGAACACTGAAGCTTTCTTT	CASSYTNTEAFF
NA	TRBV19	TRBJ2-7	NA	TGTGCCAGTAGTAAAGACCAGGGACGCTACGAGCAGTACTTC	CASSKDQGRYEQYF
TRBD2	TRBV5-1	TRBJ2-2	NA	TGCGCCAGCAGCTTGGGCCGCAGGGAGGGCACCGGGGAGCTGTTTTTT	CASSLGRREGTGELFF
NA	TRBV5-4	TRBJ2-7	NA	TGTGCCAGCAGCGCGGGACAGAAGAGCTCCTACGAGCAGTACTTC	CASSAGQKSSYEQYF
NA	TRBV19	TRBJ1-1	NA	TGTGCCAGTAGCCCCGTGAATCCCGTGAAGGTTTTCTTT	CASSPVNPVKVFF
NA	TRBV6-1	TRBJ1-1	NA	TGTGCCAGCACCCAAGGCTGGCCGGTGAACACTGAAGCTTTCTTT	CASTQGWPVNTEAFF
TRBD2	TRBV18	TRBJ2-1	NA	TGTGCCAGCTCACCACCCCTAGCGGGGGGGCCGAGCGGGCAGTTCTTC	CASSPPLAGGPSGQFF
TRBD1	TRBV11-2	TRBJ1-2	few	TGTGCCAGCAGCCGCGGACAGGGGAACTCGGGCTACACCTTC	CASSRGQGNSGYTF
NA	TRBV15	TRBJ2-3	once	TGTGCCACCAGCAGAGGCGCCTCAAGGGAGCCGGATACGCAGTATTTT	CATSRGASREPDTQYF
NA	TRBV7-9	TRBJ1-4	NA	TGTGCCAGCAGCTTAGAACAGAGAGAAAAACTGTTTTTT	CASSLEQREKLFF
NA	TRBV7-9	TRBJ1-5	NA	TGTGCCAGCAGCTTAGTCGGAACTGATAATCAGCCCCAGCATTTT	CASSLVGTDNQPQHF
TRBD1	TRBV15	TRBJ1-1	NA	TGTGCCACCAGGTCCTACCTGCAGGGGGCGAGGGACACTGAAGCTTTCTTT	CATRSYLQGARDTEAFF
NA	TRBV11-3	TRBJ1-1	few	TGTGCCAGCAGCTTTAGGCAGGGTGGCACTGAAGCTTTCTTT	CASSFRQGGTEAFF
NA	TRBV5-1	TRBJ1-1	once	TGCGCCAGCAGCTATGCGGATAGGACTGAAGCTTTCTTT	CASSYADRTEAFF
NA	TRBV9	TRBJ2-2	few	TGTGCCAGCAGCGTTTTCCTAGCGAACACCGGGGAGCTGTTTTTT	CASSVFLANTGELFF
NA	TRBV6-5	TRBJ1-5	NA	TGTGCCAGCAGTTACTCTGGGACGGGGAATCAGCCCCAGCATTTT	CASSYSGTGNQPQHF
NA	TRBV30	TRBJ1-3	once	TGTGCCTGGATCAAAGGGAGGGGAAACACCATATATTTT	CAWIKGRGNTIYF
NA	TRBV2	TRBJ2-1	NA	TGTGCCAGCAGTGGCGAGTTTGAGCAGTTCTTC	CASSGEFEQFF
TRBD1	TRBV19	TRBJ1-3	NA	TGTGCCAGTATTCCGGACAGGGCTGGAAACACCATATATTTT	CASIPDRAGNTIYF